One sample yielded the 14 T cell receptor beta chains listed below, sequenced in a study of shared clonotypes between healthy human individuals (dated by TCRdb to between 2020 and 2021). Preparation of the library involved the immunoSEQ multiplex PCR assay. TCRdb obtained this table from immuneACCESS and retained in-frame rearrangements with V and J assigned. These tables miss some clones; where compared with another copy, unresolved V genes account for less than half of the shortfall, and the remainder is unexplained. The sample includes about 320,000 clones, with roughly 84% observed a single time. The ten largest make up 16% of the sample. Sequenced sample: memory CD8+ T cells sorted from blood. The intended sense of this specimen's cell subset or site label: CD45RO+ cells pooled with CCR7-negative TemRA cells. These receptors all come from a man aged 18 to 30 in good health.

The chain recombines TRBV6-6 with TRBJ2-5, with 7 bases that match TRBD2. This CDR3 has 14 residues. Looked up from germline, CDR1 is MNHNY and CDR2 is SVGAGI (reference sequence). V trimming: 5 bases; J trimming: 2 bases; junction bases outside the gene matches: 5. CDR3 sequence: CASSEGGRQETQYF. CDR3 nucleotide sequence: TGTGCCAGCAGTGAGGGAGGGCGTCAAGAGACCCAGTACTTC.

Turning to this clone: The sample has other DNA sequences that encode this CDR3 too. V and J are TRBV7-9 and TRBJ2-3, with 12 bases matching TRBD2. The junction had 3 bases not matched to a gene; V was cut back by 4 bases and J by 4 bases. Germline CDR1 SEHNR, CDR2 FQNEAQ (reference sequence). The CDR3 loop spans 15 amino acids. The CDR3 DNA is TGTGCCAGCAGCTCGACTAGCGGGGGCGCAGATACGCAGTATTTT. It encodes CASSSTSGGADTQYF.

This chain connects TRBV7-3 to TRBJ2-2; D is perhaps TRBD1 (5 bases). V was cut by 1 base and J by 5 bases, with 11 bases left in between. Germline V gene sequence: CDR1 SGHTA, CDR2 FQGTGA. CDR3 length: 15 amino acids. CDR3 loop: CASSLRGSGTGELFF. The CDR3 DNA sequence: TGTGCCAGCAGCTTAAGGGGCAGTGGGACCGGGGAGCTGTTTTTT.

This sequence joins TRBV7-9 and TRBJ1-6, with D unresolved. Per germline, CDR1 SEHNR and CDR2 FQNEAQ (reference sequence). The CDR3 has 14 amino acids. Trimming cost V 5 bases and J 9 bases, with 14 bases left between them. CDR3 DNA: TGTGCCAGCAGCCCGGCGCTGGGCGGTTCACCCCTCCACTTT. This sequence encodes CASSPALGGSPLHF. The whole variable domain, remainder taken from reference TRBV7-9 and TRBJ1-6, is DTGVSQNPRHKITKRGQNVTFRCDPISEHNRLYWYRQTLGQGPEFLTYFQNEAQLEKSRLLSDRFSAERPKGSFSTLEIQRTEQGDSAMYLCASSPALGGSPLHFGNGTRLTVT.

The CDR3 sequence: CASSPLLGTGTDTQYF. For the CDR3, the DNA is TGTGCCAGCAGTCCCCTCTTGGGAACCGGCACAGATACGCAGTATTTT. The V gene is TRBV27, the J gene TRBJ2-3, with D uncertain. The CDR3 spans 16 residues. V was clipped by 5 bases and J by 1 base, with 16 bases between them. Germline V gene sequence: CDR1 MNHEY, CDR2 SMNVEV (reference sequence).

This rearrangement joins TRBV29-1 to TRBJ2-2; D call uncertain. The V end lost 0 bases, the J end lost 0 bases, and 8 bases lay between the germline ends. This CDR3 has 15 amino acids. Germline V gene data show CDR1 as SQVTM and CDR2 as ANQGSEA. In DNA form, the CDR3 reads TGCAGCGTTGAAGAGAAGGGCGCGAACACCGGGGAGCTGTTTTTT. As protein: CSVEEKGANTGELFF.

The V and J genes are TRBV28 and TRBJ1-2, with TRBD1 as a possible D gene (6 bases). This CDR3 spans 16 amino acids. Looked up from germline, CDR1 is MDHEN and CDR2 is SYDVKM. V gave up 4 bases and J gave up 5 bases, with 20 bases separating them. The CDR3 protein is CASSSHSITGRYGYTF. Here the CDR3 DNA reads TGTGCCAGCAGTTCCCATTCCATAACAGGGAGGTATGGCTACACCTTC.

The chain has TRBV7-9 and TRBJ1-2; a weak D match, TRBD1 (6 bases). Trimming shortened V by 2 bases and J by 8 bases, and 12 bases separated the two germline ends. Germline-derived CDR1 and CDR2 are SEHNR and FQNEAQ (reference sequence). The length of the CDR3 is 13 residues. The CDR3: CASSLPGAEGYTF. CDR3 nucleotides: TGTGCCAGCAGCTTACCAGGGGCAGAGGGCTACACCTTC.

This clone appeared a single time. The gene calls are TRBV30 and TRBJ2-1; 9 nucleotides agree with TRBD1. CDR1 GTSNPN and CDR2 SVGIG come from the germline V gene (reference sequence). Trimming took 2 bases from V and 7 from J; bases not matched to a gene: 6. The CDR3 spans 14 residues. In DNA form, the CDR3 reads TGTGCCTGGAGTACCGGGACAGGGAGGAATGAGCAGTTCTTC. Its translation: CAWSTGTGRNEQFF.

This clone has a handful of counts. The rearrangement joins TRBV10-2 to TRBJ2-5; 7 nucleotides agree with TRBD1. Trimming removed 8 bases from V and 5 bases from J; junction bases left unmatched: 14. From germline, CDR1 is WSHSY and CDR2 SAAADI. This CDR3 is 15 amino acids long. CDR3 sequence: CASLQGLVSTETQYF. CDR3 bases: TGCGCCAGCTTACAGGGGCTAGTCTCGACCGAGACCCAGTACTTC.

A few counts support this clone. The CDR3 spells CASSQVGQGNQPQHF. CDR3 nucleotide sequence: TGCGCCAGCAGCCAAGTGGGACAGGGGAATCAGCCCCAGCATTTT. The chain combines TRBV4-1 with TRBJ1-5, with 10 bases fitting TRBD1. The CDR3 covers 15 residues. The germline gives CDR1 MGHRA, CDR2 YSYEKL. The junction had 1 base not matched to a gene; V was cut back by 1 base and J by 4 bases.

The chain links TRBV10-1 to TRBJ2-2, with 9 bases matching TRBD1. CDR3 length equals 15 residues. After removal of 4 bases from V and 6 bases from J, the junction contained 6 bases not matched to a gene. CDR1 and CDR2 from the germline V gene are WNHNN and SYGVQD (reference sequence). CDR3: CASSAQGQGAGELFF. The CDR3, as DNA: TGCGCCAGCAGTGCGCAGGGACAGGGAGCCGGGGAGCTGTTTTTT.

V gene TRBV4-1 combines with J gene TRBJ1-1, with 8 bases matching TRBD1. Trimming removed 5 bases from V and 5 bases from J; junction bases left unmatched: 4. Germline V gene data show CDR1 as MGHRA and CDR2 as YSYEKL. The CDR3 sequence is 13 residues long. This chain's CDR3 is CASSGRQGTEAFF. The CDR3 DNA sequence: TGCGCCAGCAGCGGGCGACAGGGGACTGAAGCTTTCTTT.

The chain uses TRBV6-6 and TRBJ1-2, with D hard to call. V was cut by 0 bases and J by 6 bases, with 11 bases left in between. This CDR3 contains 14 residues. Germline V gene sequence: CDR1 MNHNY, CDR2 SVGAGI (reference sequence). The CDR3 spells CASSYSSPANGYTF. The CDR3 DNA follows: TGTGCCAGCAGTTACTCGAGCCCCGCTAATGGCTACACCTTC.